This T cell receptor beta chain was captured by sequencing in a study of CD8 T cells in ankylosing spondylitis. Findings and limits, study-wide: Matched ankylosing spondylitis synovial fluid reportedly contained a significantly enriched population of disease-linked clones. Within ankylosing spondylitis blood, a TCR beta motif made up of roughly eight highly homologous variants appeared to be characteristic. Clones linked to the disease showed a CD8+ phenotype. They occurred at relatively low frequencies in peripheral blood.

TCRdb reprocessed the 5' RACE reads via MiXCR and lists one record per CDR3 protein. The sample comprises more than 250,000 distinct CDR3 sequences, around 7.6% of which are singletons, and 13% to 15% rests with the top ten. This clonotype was seen ten or more times. Antigen unknown. V was pared by 4 bases and J by 3 bases, with 3 bases between. The CDR3 is made up of 11 amino acids. Germline values: CDR1 SEHNR, CDR2 FQNEAQ (reference sequence). The rearrangement uses TRBV7-9 and TRBJ1-1; D unresolved. The clonotype was recovered from a male donor with ankylosing spondylitis. The sample consisted of blood, either unsorted or a sorted T cell fraction (not recorded which). The CDR3 region has the DNA TGTGCCAGCAGCTCTTACACTGAAGCTTTCTTT. Protein product: CASSSYTEAFF.